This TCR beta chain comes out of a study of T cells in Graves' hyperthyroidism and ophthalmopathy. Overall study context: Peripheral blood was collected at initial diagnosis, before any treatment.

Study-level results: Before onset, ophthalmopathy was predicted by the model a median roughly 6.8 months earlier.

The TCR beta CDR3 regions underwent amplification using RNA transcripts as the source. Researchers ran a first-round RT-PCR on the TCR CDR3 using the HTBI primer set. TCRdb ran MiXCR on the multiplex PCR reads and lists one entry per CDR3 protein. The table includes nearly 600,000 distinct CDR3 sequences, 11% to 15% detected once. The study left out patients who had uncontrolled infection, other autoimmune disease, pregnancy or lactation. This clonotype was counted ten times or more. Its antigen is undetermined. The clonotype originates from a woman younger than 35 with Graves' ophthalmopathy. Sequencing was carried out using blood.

The CDR3 loop reads CASRRTADQPQHF. The CDR3, as DNA: TGTGCCAGCAGGAGGACAGCCGATCAGCCCCAGCATTTT. This chain connects TRBV2 to TRBJ1-5; D is perhaps TRBD1 (6 bases). V was cut by 6 bases and J by 5 bases, with 11 bases left in between. The germline V gene has CDR1 SNHLY and CDR2 FYNNEI. The CDR3 is 13 residues long. Full variable domain (rest looked up from reference TRBV2 and TRBJ1-5): EPEVTQTPSHQVTQMGQEVILRCVPISNHLYFYWYRQILGQKVEFLVSFYNNEISEKSEIFDDQFSVERPDGSNFTLKIRSTKLEDSAMYFCASRRTADQPQHFGDGTRLSIL.